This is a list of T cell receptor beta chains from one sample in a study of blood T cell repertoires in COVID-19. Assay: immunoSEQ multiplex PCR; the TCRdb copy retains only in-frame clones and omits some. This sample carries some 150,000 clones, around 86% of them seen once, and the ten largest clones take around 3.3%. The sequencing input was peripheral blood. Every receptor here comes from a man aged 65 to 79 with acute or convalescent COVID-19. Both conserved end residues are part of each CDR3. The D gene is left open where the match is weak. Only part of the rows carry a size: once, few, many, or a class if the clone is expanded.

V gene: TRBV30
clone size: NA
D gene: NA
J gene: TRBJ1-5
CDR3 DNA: TGTGCCCGAATGGGGGGGGCTAGCAATCAGCCCCAGCATTTT
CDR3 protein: CARMGGASNQPQHF

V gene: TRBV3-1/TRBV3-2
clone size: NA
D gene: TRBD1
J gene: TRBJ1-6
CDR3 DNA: TGTGCCAGCAGCCAACCGGCCAGGGGGGATTCACCCCTCCACTTT
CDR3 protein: CASSQPARGDSPLHF

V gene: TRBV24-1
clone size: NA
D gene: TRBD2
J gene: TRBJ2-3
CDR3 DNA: TGTGCCACCAGTGATTTTGGACTAGCGGGGAGGACAGATACGCAGTATTTT
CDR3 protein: CATSDFGLAGRTDTQYF

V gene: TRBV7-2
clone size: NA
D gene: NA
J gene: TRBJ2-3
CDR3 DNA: TGTGCCAGCAGCTTAGTAGCAGATACGCAGTATTTT
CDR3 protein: CASSLVADTQYF

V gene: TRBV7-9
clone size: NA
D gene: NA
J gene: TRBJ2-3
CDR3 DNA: TGTGCCAGCAGCTTAGTCACTGGCAGGAGGGTAGATACGCAGTATTTT
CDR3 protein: CASSLVTGRRVDTQYF

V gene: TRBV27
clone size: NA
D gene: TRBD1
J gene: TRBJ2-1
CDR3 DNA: TGTGCCAGCAGTTTCTTTAAGGGACAGGGGACCTACAATGAGCAGTTCTTC
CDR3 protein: CASSFFKGQGTYNEQFF

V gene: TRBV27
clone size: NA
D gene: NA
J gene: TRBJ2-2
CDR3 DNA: TGTGCCAGCAGTCCAAGCCTTTACACCGGGGAGCTGTTTTTT
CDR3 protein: CASSPSLYTGELFF

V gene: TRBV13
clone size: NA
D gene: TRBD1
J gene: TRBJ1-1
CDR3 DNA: TGTGCCAGCAGCTCCTCAACAGGGGACACTGAAGCTTTCTTT
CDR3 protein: CASSSSTGDTEAFF

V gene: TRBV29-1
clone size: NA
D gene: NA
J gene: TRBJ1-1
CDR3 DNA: TGCAGCGTTCCTCCTCCGGGGGGGAACACTGAAGCTTTCTTT
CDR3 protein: CSVPPPGGNTEAFF

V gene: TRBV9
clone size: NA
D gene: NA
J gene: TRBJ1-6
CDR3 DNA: TGTGCCAGCAGCGTAGGATCAGGGGAATCACCCCTCCACTTT
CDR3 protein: CASSVGSGESPLHF

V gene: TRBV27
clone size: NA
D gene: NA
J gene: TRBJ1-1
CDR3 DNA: TGTGCCAGCAGTTTCTTACCGGGAGGGAACACTGAAGCTTTCTTT
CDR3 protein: CASSFLPGGNTEAFF

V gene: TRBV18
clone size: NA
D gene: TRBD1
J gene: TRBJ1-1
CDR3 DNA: TGTGCCAGCTCACACCAGACAGGGTTGGACACTGAAGCTTTCTTT
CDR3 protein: CASSHQTGLDTEAFF

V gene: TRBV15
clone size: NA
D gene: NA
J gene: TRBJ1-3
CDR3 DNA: TGTGCCACCAGCAGGAACAGGGCTGGAAACACCATATATTTT
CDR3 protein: CATSRNRAGNTIYF

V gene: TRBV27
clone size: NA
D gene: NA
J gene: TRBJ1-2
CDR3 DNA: TGTGCCAGCAGTTTGAGTTACGCGCCGTATGGCTACACCTTC
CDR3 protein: CASSLSYAPYGYTF

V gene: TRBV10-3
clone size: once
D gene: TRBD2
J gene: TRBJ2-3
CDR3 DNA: TGTGCCATCAAAGGCGGGAGGGCGACAGATACGCAGTATTTT
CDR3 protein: CAIKGGRATDTQYF

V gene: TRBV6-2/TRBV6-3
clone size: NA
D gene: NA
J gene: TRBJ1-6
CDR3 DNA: TGTGCCAGCAGTTCCCAGGGAATTCAGTATAATTCACCCCTCCACTTT
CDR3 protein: CASSSQGIQYNSPLHF

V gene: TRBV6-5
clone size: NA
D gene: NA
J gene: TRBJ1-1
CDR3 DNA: TGTGCCAGCAGGATCAGAATGAACACTGAAGCTTTCTTT
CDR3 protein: CASRIRMNTEAFF

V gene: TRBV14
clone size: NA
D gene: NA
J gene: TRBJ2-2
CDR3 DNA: TGTGCCAGCAGCCAATTTCAGGCCAGAAACACCGGGGAGCTGTTTTTT
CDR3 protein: CASSQFQARNTGELFF

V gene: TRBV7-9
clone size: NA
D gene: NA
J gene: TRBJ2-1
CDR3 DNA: TGTGCCAGCAGCTTAGGACCCGGGGATGAGCAGTTCTTC
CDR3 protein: CASSLGPGDEQFF

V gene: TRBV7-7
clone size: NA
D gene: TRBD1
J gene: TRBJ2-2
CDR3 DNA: TGTGCCAGCAGCTTATTACCGGGACAGGGGGTCCCGAACACCGGGGAGCTGTTTTTT
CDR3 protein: CASSLLPGQGVPNTGELFF

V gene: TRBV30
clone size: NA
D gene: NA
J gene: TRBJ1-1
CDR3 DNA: TGTGCCTGGAGCAAAGACAGTCCCGAAGCTTTCTTT
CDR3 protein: CAWSKDSPEAFF

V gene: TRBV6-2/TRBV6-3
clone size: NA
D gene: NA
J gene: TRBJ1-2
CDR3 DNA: TGTGCCAGCAGTTACCCGTCGCGGGGTTATGGCTACACCTTC
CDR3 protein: CASSYPSRGYGYTF

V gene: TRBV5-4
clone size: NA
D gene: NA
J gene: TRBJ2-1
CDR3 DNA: TGTGCCAGCAGCGTGTACTTGGGGGGCTCCTACAATGAGCAGTTCTTC
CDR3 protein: CASSVYLGGSYNEQFF

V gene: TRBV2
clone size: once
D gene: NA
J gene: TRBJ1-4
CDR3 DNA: TGTGCCAGCAGTCCGGTCTGGGAAAAACTGTTTTTT
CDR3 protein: CASSPVWEKLFF

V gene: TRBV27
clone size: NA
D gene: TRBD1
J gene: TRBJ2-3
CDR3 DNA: TGTGCCAGCAGTACACCCGGGACAGGGACAGATACGCAGTATTTT
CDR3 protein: CASSTPGTGTDTQYF

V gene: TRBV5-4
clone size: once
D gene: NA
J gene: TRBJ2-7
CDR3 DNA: TGTGCCAGCAGCTTGTACCTAGCAGCGAACTACGAGCAGTACTTC
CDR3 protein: CASSLYLAANYEQYF

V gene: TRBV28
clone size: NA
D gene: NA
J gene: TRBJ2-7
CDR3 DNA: TGTGCCAGCAGTTTGAGGGTGGTCCTTACGCGGGAGCAGTACTTC
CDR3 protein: CASSLRVVLTREQYF

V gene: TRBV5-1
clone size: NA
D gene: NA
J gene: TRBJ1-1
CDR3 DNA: TGCGCCAGCAGCTTGGGGCAGGGGTTCATGAACACTGAAGCTTTCTTT
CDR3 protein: CASSLGQGFMNTEAFF

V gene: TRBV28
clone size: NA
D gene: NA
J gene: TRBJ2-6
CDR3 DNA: TGTGCCAGCAGTTCCCCGGCGGGGACAGCCCCTGGGGCCAACGTCCTGACTTTC
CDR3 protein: CASSSPAGTAPGANVLTF

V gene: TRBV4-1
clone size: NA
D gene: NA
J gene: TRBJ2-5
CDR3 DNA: TGCGCCAGCAGCCAAGTTATGTTTTTTGAGACCCAGTACTTC
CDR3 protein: CASSQVMFFETQYF

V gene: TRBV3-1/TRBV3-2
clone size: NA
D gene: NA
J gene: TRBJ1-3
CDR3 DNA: TGTGCCAGCAGCCGTCCGGACAGTTTGGGAGAAAACACCATATATTTT
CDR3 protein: CASSRPDSLGENTIYF

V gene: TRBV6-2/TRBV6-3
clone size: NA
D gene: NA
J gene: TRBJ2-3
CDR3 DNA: TGTGCCAGCAGTTACCGGGGGAGCACAGATACGCAGTATTTT
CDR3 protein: CASSYRGSTDTQYF

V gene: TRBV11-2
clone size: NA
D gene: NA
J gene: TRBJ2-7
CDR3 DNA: TGTGCCAGCAGGCTACTTGGTTCTCCGGGATGGGAGCAGTACTTC
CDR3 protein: CASRLLGSPGWEQYF

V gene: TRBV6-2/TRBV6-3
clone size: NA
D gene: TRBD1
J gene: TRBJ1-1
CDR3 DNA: TGTGCCAGCAGTTACCCCGGCAGAGGGGGCCCCAAAGCTTTCTTT
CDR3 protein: CASSYPGRGGPKAFF

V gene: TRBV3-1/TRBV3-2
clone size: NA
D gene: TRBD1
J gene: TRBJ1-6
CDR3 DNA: TGTGCCAGCAGCCGGGACAGGGGGCGGCCCTTTTGGGGTTCACCCCTCCACTTT
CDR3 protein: CASSRDRGRPFWGSPLHF

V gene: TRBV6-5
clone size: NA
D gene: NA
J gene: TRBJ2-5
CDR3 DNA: TGTGCCAGCAGCCCGGGCAGGGGGGAAGAGACCCAGTACTTC
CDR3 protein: CASSPGRGEETQYF

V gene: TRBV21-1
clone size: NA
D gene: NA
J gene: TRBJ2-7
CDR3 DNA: TGTGCCAGCAGCAGTCGCTGGGGGGTCGGACTTAGAGGCTACGAGCAGTACTTC
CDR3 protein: CASSSRWGVGLRGYEQYF

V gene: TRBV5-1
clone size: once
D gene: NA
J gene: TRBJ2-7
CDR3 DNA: TGCGCCAGCAGCTTTGTGGGGGGTTACGAGCAGTACTTC
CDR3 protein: CASSFVGGYEQYF

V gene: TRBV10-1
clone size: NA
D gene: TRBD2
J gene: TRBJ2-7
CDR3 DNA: TGCGCCAGCAGCGAGTCGGGGGGACTGGACGAGCAGTACTTC
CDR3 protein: CASSESGGLDEQYF

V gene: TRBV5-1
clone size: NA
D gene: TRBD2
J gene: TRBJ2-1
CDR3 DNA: TGCGCCAGCAGCTTGGAAGTTAGCGGGCCATACAATGAGCAGTTCTTC
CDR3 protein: CASSLEVSGPYNEQFF

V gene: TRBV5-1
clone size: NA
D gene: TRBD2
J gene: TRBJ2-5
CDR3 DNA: TGCGCCAGCACGGGACTAGCGGGGAACCAAGAGACCCAGTACTTC
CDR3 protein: CASTGLAGNQETQYF

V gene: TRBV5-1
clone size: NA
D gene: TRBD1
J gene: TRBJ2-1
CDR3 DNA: TGCGCCAGCAGCGCCCGTGGGACAGGGGCCCTGGGGAATGAGCAGTTCTTC
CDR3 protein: CASSARGTGALGNEQFF

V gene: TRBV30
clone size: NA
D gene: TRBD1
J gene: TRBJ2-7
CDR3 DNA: TGTGCCTGGATTCGCCCCGGGACAGGGAGTGAGCAGTACTTC
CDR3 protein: CAWIRPGTGSEQYF

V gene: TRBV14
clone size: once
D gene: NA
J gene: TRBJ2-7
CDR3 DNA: TGTGCCAGCAGCCGGCGGGACGGAAACGAGCAGTACTTC
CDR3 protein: CASSRRDGNEQYF

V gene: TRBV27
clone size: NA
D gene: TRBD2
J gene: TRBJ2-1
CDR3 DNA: TGTGCCAGCAGTTTAAACCGCGGGGGGCACTACAATGAGCAGTTCTTC
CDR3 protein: CASSLNRGGHYNEQFF